The 26 T cell receptor beta chains presented below share a single source sample, sequenced in a study of blood T cell repertoires in COVID-19. Clones were sequenced by immunoSEQ multiplex PCR, and TCRdb holds only the in-frame ones, with some missing. The table lists about 210,000 clones, approximately 86% of them singletons. Sequencing was performed on PBMCs or T cells enriched from blood (not recorded which). These receptors all stem from a woman in her thirties who had been exposed to COVID-19.

The gene calls are TRBV28 and TRBJ2-3; 7 bases fit TRBD2. The CDR3 totals 15 residues. V was pared by 10 bases and J by 4 bases, with 14 bases of the junction left unmatched. Germline CDR1 and CDR2: MDHEN and SYDVKM. As DNA, the CDR3 is TGTGCCACCTACACCGGGGGAGGGTTCCCAGATACGCAGTATTTT. Encoded protein: CATYTGGGFPDTQYF. Full variable domain (remainder filled in from reference TRBV28 and TRBJ2-3): DVKVTQSSRYLVKRTGEKVFLECVQDMDHENMFWYRQDPGLGLRLIYFSYDVKMKEKGDIPEGYSVSREKKERFSLILESASTNQTSMYLCATYTGGGFPDTQYFGPGTRLTVL.

J is TRBJ2-1 and V is TRBV4-1; 8 bases match TRBD1. The germline CDR1 and CDR2 sequences are MGHRA and YSYEKL. The CDR3 loop spans 17 amino acids. J lost 0 bases, V lost 4 bases, and 8 bases had no gene match. In DNA, the CDR3 is TGCGCCAGCAGCCCCGGACAGGGTCCCAGCTCCTACAATGAGCAGTTCTTC. This sequence encodes CASSPGQGPSSYNEQFF.

The V call is TRBV25-1, the J call TRBJ1-5, with D hard to call. The germline V and J ends were trimmed by 3 bases and 3 bases, with 9 bases remaining between them. This CDR3 comprises 14 residues. The germline CDR1 and CDR2 sequences are MGHDK and SYGVNS. CDR3 amino acids: CASSDPRFNQPQHF. Here the CDR3 DNA reads TGTGCCAGCAGTGATCCTCGGTTCAATCAGCCCCAGCATTTT.

The V call is TRBV12-3 or TRBV12-4, the J call TRBJ2-7; D not certain. Trimming took 6 bases from V and 6 from J, leaving 15 bases between them. The CDR3 runs 13 residues. The CDR3 loop is CASRRGGGLEQYF. The CDR3 DNA is TGTGCCAGCAGACGAGGCGGTGGCCTCGAGCAGTACTTC.

On this clone itself: Other DNA sequences of this sample code for an identical CDR3. The J gene is TRBJ1-4, the V gene TRBV6-5, with 9 bases identical to TRBD1. Trimming at V came to 5 bases and at J to 8 bases, leaving 6 bases not matched to a gene. The CDR3 consists of 14 residues. Per germline, CDR1 MNHEY and CDR2 SVGAGI. The CDR3 DNA follows: TGTGCCAGCAGTACCGGGACAGGGAGGGAAAAACTGTTTTTT. Encoded protein: CASSTGTGREKLFF.

The CDR3 DNA sequence: TGTGCCAGCAGCCAGGGACAGGGGCGTCTTAACTATGGCTACACCTTC. Translating it yields CASSQGQGRLNYGYTF. The chain recombines TRBV5-5 with TRBJ1-2; TRBD1 agrees at 10 bases. The CDR3 is 16 residues long. Germline-derived CDR1 and CDR2 are SGHKS and YYEKEE (reference sequence). With V trimmed by 4 bases and J by 1 base, 7 bases remained unmatched. The complete variable domain, with remaining parts taken from reference TRBV5-5 and TRBJ1-2, reads DAGVTQSPTHLIKTRGQQVTLRCSPISGHKSVSWYQQVLGQGPQFIFQYYEKEERGRGNFPDRFSARQFPNYSSELNVNALLLGDSALYLCASSQGQGRLNYGYTFGSGTRLTVV.

The chain is built from TRBV9 and TRBJ1-4; tentatively, D is TRBD1 (5 bases). CDR1 and CDR2 from the germline V gene are SGDLS and YYNGEE. V shed 4 bases and J shed 5 bases, with 12 bases lying between them. This CDR3 comprises 14 residues. The DNA of the CDR3 is TGTGCCAGCAGCCAGACAGCAGACAATGAAAAACTGTTTTTT. Residues: CASSQTADNEKLFF.

The J gene is TRBJ2-7, the V gene TRBV11-2; perhaps TRBD1 as D (5 bases). The CDR3 totals 14 residues. Between the trimmed V and J ends, which lost 8 bases and 2 bases, there was a span of 16 bases. The germline gives CDR1 SGHAT, CDR2 FQNNGV. Here the CDR3 DNA reads TGTGCCAGCGGCGCGAGCCAGGGTACCTACGAGCAGTACTTC. Its translation is CASGASQGTYEQYF.

The J gene is TRBJ1-2, the V gene TRBV6-2 or TRBV6-3; TRBD1 matches 7 bases. The CDR3 is 15 amino acids. In germline, CDR1 is MNHEY, CDR2 SVGEGT. The V segment lost 2 bases and the J segment 4 bases; nucleotides outside the gene matches: 7. The CDR3 coding sequence is TGTGCCAGCAGTTACAACCCGACAGGGACCTATGGCTACACCTTC. Residues: CASSYNPTGTYGYTF.

The V call is TRBV19, the J call TRBJ2-7; 8 positions agree with TRBD1. V was clipped by 3 bases and J by 3 bases; unmatched bases: 7. Looked up from germline, CDR1 is LNHDA and CDR2 is SQIVND (reference sequence). This CDR3 region has 15 residues. The CDR3 coding sequence is TGTGCCAGTAGTATGGAAGGGACAGGATACTACGAGCAGTACTTC. Its protein product is CASSMEGTGYYEQYF.

This rearrangement joins TRBV24-1 to TRBJ2-5; 7 bases align to TRBD1. Germline CDR1 is KGHDR and CDR2 is SFDVKD. This CDR3 spans 14 amino acids. The trim removed 5 bases at V and 1 base at J, leaving 3 bases unmatched. CDR3 DNA sequence: TGTGCCACCAGTGCCAGGGGGATCCAAGAGACCCAGTACTTC. Protein sequence: CATSARGIQETQYF.

The sample holds a few counts of this clone. The chain couples TRBV20-1 to TRBJ1-1, with TRBD1 as a possible D gene (6 bases). V gave up 6 bases and J gave up 3 bases, with 8 bases separating them. The CDR3 sequence is 11 residues long. CDR1 and CDR2 from the germline V gene are DFQATT and SNEGSKA (reference sequence). CDR3 region: CSAKGDTEAFF. The CDR3 coding sequence is TGCAGTGCAAAGGGGGACACTGAAGCTTTCTTT.

The chain employs TRBV27 and TRBJ1-5; D gene uncertain. This CDR3 is built from 15 residues. Trimming pared 3 bases from V and 0 bases from J, leaving 9 bases between. Germline CDR1 reads MNHEY; CDR2 reads SMNVEV (reference sequence). CDR3 amino acids: CASSFSGYSNQPQHF. The CDR3, as DNA: TGTGCCAGCAGTTTCTCGGGATATAGCAATCAGCCCCAGCATTTT.

V usage is TRBV7-8 and J usage is TRBJ1-6, with D maybe TRBD1 (6 bases). This CDR3 spans 17 amino acids. CDR1 and CDR2 from the germline V gene are SGHVS and FQNEAQ. V lost 5 bases and J lost 7, with 21 bases in between. CDR3: CASSPWTGTRRNSPLHF. In DNA, the CDR3 is TGTGCCAGCAGCCCATGGACCGGGACACGGCGGAATTCACCCCTCCACTTT.

The chain recombines TRBV29-1 with TRBJ2-7, with 11 bases that match TRBD1. Germline assignment: CDR1 SQVTM and CDR2 ANQGSEA. The ends lost 5 bases at V and 6 bases at J; junction bases unmatched: 3. There are 12 residues in the CDR3. CDR3 amino acids: CSVSDRGLEQYF. The DNA of the CDR3 is TGCAGCGTTTCGGACAGGGGGCTCGAGCAGTACTTC.

V gene TRBV29-1 combines with J gene TRBJ2-2; TRBD2 matches at 8 bases. Germline-derived CDR1 and CDR2 are SQVTM and ANQGSEA. Trimming removed 4 bases from V and 0 bases from J; junction bases left unmatched: 1. The CDR3 totals 14 residues. The DNA of the CDR3 is TGCAGCGTTGCCGGGGGGGCGAACACCGGGGAGCTGTTTTTT. Protein: CSVAGGANTGELFF.

The rearrangement links TRBV5-1 to TRBJ1-1; D gene unclear. V was clipped by 0 bases and J by 3 bases, with 9 bases between them. The CDR3 is made up of 14 amino acids. Looked up from germline, CDR1 is SGHRS and CDR2 is YFSETQ. The CDR3 bases are TGCGCCAGCAGCTTGGTGGACTTGGACACTGAAGCTTTCTTT. It translates to CASSLVDLDTEAFF. The whole variable domain, filled in from reference TRBV5-1 and TRBJ1-1, reads KAGVTQTPRYLIKTRGQQVTLSCSPISGHRSVSWYQQTPGQGLQFLFEYFSETQRNKGNFPGRFSGRQFSNSRSEMNVSTLELGDSALYLCASSLVDLDTEAFFGQGTRLTVV.

The V gene is TRBV5-1, the J gene TRBJ1-6; 10 positions agree with TRBD1. V trimming: 0 bases; J trimming: 11 bases; junction bases outside the gene matches: 8. Germline CDR1 reads SGHRS; CDR2 reads YFSETQ. The CDR3 consists of 16 residues. CDR3 region: CASSLAGDRGGPPLHF. The CDR3 DNA follows: TGCGCCAGCAGCTTGGCTGGGGACAGGGGAGGTCCACCCCTCCACTTT.

The genes are TRBV20-1 and TRBJ2-4; tentatively, D is TRBD2 (6 bases). This CDR3 region has 11 residues. From germline, CDR1 is DFQATT and CDR2 SNEGSKA (reference sequence). The V end was cut by 5 bases, the J end by 7 bases, with 9 bases between. CDR3 residues: CSAGGRNIQYF. The CDR3 coding sequence is TGCAGTGCTGGGGGGAGGAACATTCAGTACTTC.

V usage is TRBV30 and J usage is TRBJ2-5; TRBD2 agrees at 7 bases. V shed 5 bases, J shed 4 bases, and the junction held 7 bases outside the gene matches. This CDR3 contains 13 residues. Germline lookup yields CDR1 GTSNPN and CDR2 SVGIG (reference sequence). DNA of the CDR3: TGTGCCTGGCATTCGGGGGAGGGAGAGACCCAGTACTTC. Residues: CAWHSGEGETQYF. Variable domain in full (rest from reference TRBV30 and TRBJ2-5): SQTIHQWPATLVQPVGSPLSLECTVEGTSNPNLYWYRQAAGRGLQLLFYSVGIGQISSEVPQNLSASRPQDRQFILSSKKLLLSDSGFYLCAWHSGEGETQYFGPGTRLLVL.

This rearrangement joins TRBV12-3 or TRBV12-4 to TRBJ1-5; TRBD1 is a possible D gene (5 bases). The CDR3 has 13 residues. Trimming stripped 4 bases from V and 3 bases from J, with 7 bases between. The CDR3 is CASSSRVNQPQHF. Written as DNA, the CDR3 is TGTGCCAGCAGTTCCAGGGTCAATCAGCCCCAGCATTTT.

The chain is built from TRBV11-2 and TRBJ1-3, with a possible D match to TRBD1 (5 bases). Trimming took off 2 bases at V and 2 bases at J, with 7 bases between the two ends. The CDR3 covers 14 residues. Germline CDR1 and CDR2: SGHAT and FQNNGV. The CDR3 spells CASSLWGAGNTIYF. CDR3 coding DNA: TGTGCCAGCAGCTTATGGGGGGCTGGAAACACCATATATTTT.

The rearrangement uses TRBV9 and TRBJ2-1; possibly TRBD2 for D (7 bases). The germline V and J ends were trimmed by 4 bases and 6 bases, with 14 bases remaining between them. The CDR3 covers 14 residues. Germline CDR1 is SGDLS and CDR2 is YYNGEE. CDR3 protein: CASSSEGGGNEQFF. CDR3 nucleotides: TGTGCCAGCAGCTCCGAGGGGGGGGGCAATGAGCAGTTCTTC.

This chain uses TRBV7-8 with TRBJ1-5; 8 nucleotides agree with TRBD1. CDR1 is SGHVS and CDR2 is FQNEAQ in the germline V gene. V trimming: 1 base; J trimming: 9 bases; junction bases outside the gene matches: 8. The CDR3 totals 15 residues. The CDR3 DNA is TGTGCCAGCAGCTTAGGACAGGGGTCCGGGATGCCCCAGCATTTT. Its protein product is CASSLGQGSGMPQHF.

The chain links TRBV12-3 or TRBV12-4 to TRBJ1-6; D is unresolved. This CDR3 contains 13 residues. The V end was cut by 3 bases, the J end by 6 bases, with 6 bases between. CDR3 residues: CASSFTVNSPLHF. The CDR3 nucleotides read TGTGCCAGCAGTTTTACAGTTAATTCACCCCTCCACTTT.

The J gene is TRBJ2-6, the V gene TRBV7-6; D remains ambiguous. Germline lookup yields CDR1 SGHVS and CDR2 FNYEAQ. The length of the CDR3 is 14 residues. Trimming removed 5 bases from V and 0 bases from J, with 5 bases in between. DNA for the CDR3: TGTGCCAGCAGCCTCTACTCTGGGGCCAACGTCCTGACTTTC. Its protein is CASSLYSGANVLTF. Full variable domain (rest looked up from reference TRBV7-6 and TRBJ2-6): GAGVSQSPRYKVTKRGQDVALRCDPISGHVSLYWYRQALGQGPEFLTYFNYEAQQDKSGLPNDRFSAERPEGSISTLTIQRTEQRDSAMYRCASSLYSGANVLTFGAGSRLTVL.